A single sample is the source of the 9 T cell receptor beta chains below, sequenced in a study of T cell repertoires in cytomegalovirus infection. TCRdb redid the calling of the reads with MiXCR, one entry per CDR3 protein. This sample has 740,000 or so distinct CDR3 sequences, with 35% found just once. Sample: PBMCs. The receptors were sampled from a human donor in good health (CMV status not recorded). Some clones in this sample may be carry-over from other donors' samples.

The chain joins TRBV18 to TRBJ2-5; no definite D call. V dropped 6 bases and J dropped 3 bases, with 8 bases sitting between them. The CDR3 length is 12 residues. Germline V CDR1 and CDR2: KGHSH, LQKENI. CDR3 residues: CASSRSKETQYF. As DNA, the CDR3 is TGTGCCAGCTCCCGTTCAAAAGAGACCCAGTACTTC.

V is TRBV7-6 and J is TRBJ2-7, with D hard to call. Germline CDR1 and CDR2: SGHVS and FNYEAQ. V lost 3 bases to trimming and J lost 0 bases, with 9 bases between them. The CDR3 is 14 amino acids. In DNA form, the CDR3 reads TGTGCCAGCAGCTTGTGGCCGGACTCCTACGAGCAGTACTTC. The encoded protein is CASSLWPDSYEQYF.

The V gene is TRBV28, the J gene TRBJ2-2; 9 bases are a match to TRBD2. The CDR3 covers 17 residues. Germline V gene lookup returns CDR1 MDHEN and CDR2 SYDVKM. The V gene end was trimmed by 3 bases and the J gene end by 4 bases; junction bases not matched to a gene: 9. In DNA form, the CDR3 reads TGTGCCAGCAGTTTCGCTAGCGGGATTTTGGGCACCGGGGAGCTGTTTTTT. Translation: CASSFASGILGTGELFF.

This clonotype occurred a few times. V and J are TRBV6-6 and TRBJ1-5; 9 nucleotides match TRBD1. Germline CDR1 and CDR2: MNHNY and SVGAGI (reference sequence). V lost 6 bases, J lost 2 bases, and 5 bases stayed unmatched. The CDR3 extends over 15 amino acids. The CDR3 here is CASSLRDRGNQPQHF. The CDR3 nucleotides are TGTGCCAGCAGCCTAAGGGACAGGGGCAATCAGCCCCAGCATTTT.

There are many counts of this clonotype. V is TRBV7-8 and J is TRBJ2-1; D gene uncertain. V was shortened by 5 bases and J by 9 bases, with 14 bases between the two germline ends. This CDR3 region has 13 residues. Germline V CDR1 and CDR2: SGHVS, FQNEAQ. CDR3 nucleotides: TGTGCCAGCAGCGCCGGGCGCGGCACTGAGCAGTTCTTC. Its protein is CASSAGRGTEQFF.

This rearrangement joins TRBV28 to TRBJ2-3; TRBD1 might be the D (8 bases). V was clipped by 3 bases and J by 3 bases, with 16 bases between them. CDR1 MDHEN and CDR2 SYDVKM come from the germline V gene. The CDR3 runs 16 residues. The chain's CDR3 is CASSFYRGGITDTQYF. The CDR3 DNA reads as TGTGCCAGCAGTTTTTACAGGGGGGGGATTACAGATACGCAGTATTTT.

This clonotype was counted ten times or more. The rearrangement joins TRBV28 to TRBJ1-6; the D gene is possibly TRBD1 (6 bases). The germline V gene encodes CDR1 MDHEN and CDR2 SYDVKM. This CDR3 is built from 16 residues. V was cut by 6 bases and J by 0 bases, with 12 bases left in between. CDR3 residues: CASSPTGSSYNSPLHF. CDR3 nucleotide sequence: TGTGCCAGCAGCCCCACAGGGAGCTCCTATAATTCACCCCTCCACTTT.

This clonotype was observed a few times. CDR3 nucleotides: TGTGCCAGCAGTGAGATGGCAGGGGGCGTCTACGAGCAGTACTTC. This gives the protein CASSEMAGGVYEQYF. The chain employs TRBV6-1 and TRBJ2-7; 8 positions agree with TRBD1. The junction had 7 bases not matched to a gene; V was cut back by 3 bases and J by 3 bases. CDR1 MNHNS and CDR2 SASEGT come from the germline V gene. This CDR3 region has 15 residues.

This clonotype has a count of ten or more. The CDR3 is CASSLIETQYF. CDR3 in DNA: TGTGCCAGCAGCTTAATAGAGACCCAGTACTTC. The chain couples TRBV7-2 to TRBJ2-5; D remains ambiguous. V lost 2 bases and J lost 4, with 2 bases in between. The germline V gene encodes CDR1 SGHTA and CDR2 FQGNSA. The CDR3 length is 11 residues.